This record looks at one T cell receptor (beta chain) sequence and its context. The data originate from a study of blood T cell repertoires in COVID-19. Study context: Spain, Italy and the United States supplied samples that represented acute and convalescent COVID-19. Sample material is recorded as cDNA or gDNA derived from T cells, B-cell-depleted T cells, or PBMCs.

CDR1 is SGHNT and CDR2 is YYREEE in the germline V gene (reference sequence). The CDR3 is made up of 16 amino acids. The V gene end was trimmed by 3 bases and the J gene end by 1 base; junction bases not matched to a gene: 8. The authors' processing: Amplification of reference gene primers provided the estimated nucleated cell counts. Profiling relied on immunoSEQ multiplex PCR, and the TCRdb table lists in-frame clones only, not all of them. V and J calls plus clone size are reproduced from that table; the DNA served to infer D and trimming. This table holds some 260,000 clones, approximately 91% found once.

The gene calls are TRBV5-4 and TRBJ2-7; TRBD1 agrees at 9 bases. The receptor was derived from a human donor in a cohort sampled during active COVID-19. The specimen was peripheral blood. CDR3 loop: CASSSPGTGTSYEQYF. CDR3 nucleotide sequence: TGTGCCAGCAGCTCACCCGGGACAGGGACTTCCTACGAGCAGTACTTC.